This T cell receptor beta chain was found in a study of graft-versus-host responses after intestinal transplantation. Study at large: All recipients were given anti-thymocyte globulin induction, and tacrolimus and steroids were then administered for about three years.

Trimming stripped 0 bases from V and 2 bases from J, with 8 bases between. The CDR3 is 15 residues long. Looked up from germline, CDR1 is MNHEY and CDR2 is SMNVEV (reference sequence). In the case of this clone: The antigen remains undetermined.

Study-level results: GvH clones were found in recipient marrow; some appeared first in ileum or blood.

Clones were read by immunoSEQ multiplex PCR, and TCRdb kept only the in-frame ones, dropping some. The sample lists about 98,000 clones, roughly 82% seen once, with 1.4% in the top ten. The rearrangement links TRBV27 to TRBJ2-1; D ambiguous. The TCR sequence derives from a human patient who received an intestinal transplant, so some T cells may come from the graft donor. The sample here was PBMCs, taken 255 days after intestinal transplant. The CDR3 nucleotides are TGTGCCAGCAGTTTATCGGACGGCACCTACAATGAGCAGTTCTTC. It specifies CASSLSDGTYNEQFF.